The next 23 T cell receptor beta chains were all read from a single sample in a study of low-dose radiotherapy and immunotherapy resistance in tumors. The time point: before trial treatment. TRAV- and TRBV-specific primers, spanning alpha and beta chains, primed first-strand cDNA. TCRs were put through 20 PCR cycles of amplification with Phusion. A constant-region primer and the V-primer adapter served as the primer pair. TCRdb used MiXCR to reprocess the reads, holding one entry per CDR3 protein. This sample has more than 85,000 distinct CDR3 sequences, with 9.4% found just once. This specimen was PBMCs, taken before treatment. These receptor sequences come from a male donor with prostate cancer.

Remarks on this clonotype: Given a far larger clone just one base away, this is likely a sequencing read error. This sequence joins TRBV5-5 and TRBJ2-1, with no clear D. Germline CDR1 SGHKS, CDR2 YYEKEE (reference sequence). The V end lost 0 bases, the J end lost 10 bases, and 14 bases lay between the germline ends. CDR3 length: 14 amino acids. DNA for the CDR3: TGTGCCAGCAGCTTGGGTCCCGAGTCCTACGAGCAGTTCTTC. Its protein product is CASSLGPESYEQFF. Together with reference TRBV5-5 and TRBJ2-1, the CDR3 gives the full variable domain: DAGVTQSPTHLIKTRGQQVTLRCSPISGHKSVSWYQQVLGQGPQFIFQYYEKEERGRGNFPDRFSARQFPNYSSELNVNALLLGDSALYLCASSLGPESYEQFFGPGTRLTVL.

This clonotype was counted at least ten times. The chain uses TRBV20-1 and TRBJ2-1, with unresolved D. Germline CDR1 DFQATT, CDR2 SNEGSKA (reference sequence). CDR3 size: 13 residues. V was pared by 2 bases and J by 6 bases, with 11 bases between. CDR3 protein: CSARSSIGNEQFF. The CDR3 DNA sequence: TGCAGTGCTAGATCCTCAATAGGCAATGAGCAGTTCTTC.

The sample holds many counts of this clonotype. The chain joins TRBV29-1 to TRBJ2-7, with D perhaps matching TRBD1 (6 bases). Germline V gives CDR1 SQVTM, CDR2 ANQGSEA. The V end was cut by 5 bases, the J end by 0 bases, with 11 bases between. The CDR3 runs to 13 residues. In DNA, the CDR3 is TGCAGCGTTATTGGGGACAACTCCTACGAGCAGTACTTC. Its translation: CSVIGDNSYEQYF.

This clonotype was counted many times. The chain recombines TRBV12-5 with TRBJ2-1; D gene unclear. V gave up 5 bases and J gave up 1 base, with 3 bases separating them. CDR1 and CDR2 (germline): LGHNT, FRNRAP. The CDR3 has 12 residues. The CDR3 protein is CASGPSYNEQFF. The CDR3 bases are TGTGCTAGTGGTCCATCCTACAATGAGCAGTTCTTC.

Many counts were recorded for this clonotype. The chain uses TRBV9 and TRBJ1-4; TRBD1 agrees at 10 bases. The germline CDR1 and CDR2 sequences are SGDLS and YYNGEE. The CDR3 consists of 15 residues. V shed 4 bases and J 5 bases; nucleotides not matched to a gene: 5. The CDR3 protein is CASSPRTGGNEKLFF. CDR3 coding DNA: TGTGCCAGCAGCCCGCGGACAGGGGGAAATGAAAAACTGTTTTTT.

This clonotype occurred many times. The V gene is TRBV7-9, the J gene TRBJ2-1; weak D call: TRBD2 (5 bases). V lost 7 bases to trimming and J lost 9 bases, with 13 bases between them. The CDR3 runs 12 residues. Germline CDR1 reads SEHNR; CDR2 reads FQNEAQ (reference sequence). CDR3 nucleotides: TGTGCCAGCAACGGGGTTAAAGGTGAGCAGTTCTTC. Translating gives CASNGVKGEQFF.

This clonotype has ten or more counts. The chain has TRBV12-3 or TRBV12-4 and TRBJ2-3; D unresolved. V shed 8 bases and J shed 0 bases, with 9 bases lying between them. This CDR3 region has 13 residues. CDR3 DNA: TGTGCCAGCGGTGCGCGGAGCACAGATACGCAGTATTTT. It translates to CASGARSTDTQYF.

The chain uses TRBV18 and TRBJ1-5; D unresolved. The V end was cut by 4 bases, the J end by 8 bases, with 15 bases between. Per germline, CDR1 KGHSH and CDR2 LQKENI. The CDR3 consists of 14 residues. In DNA, the CDR3 is TGTGCCAGCTCACAATCCTGGGGTAGGGAGCCCCAGCATTTT. This encodes CASSQSWGREPQHF. Full variable domain (missing parts from reference TRBV18 and TRBJ1-5): NAGVMQNPRHLVRRRGQEARLRCSPMKGHSHVYWYRQLPEEGLKFMVYLQKENIIDESGMPKERFSAEFPKEGPSILRIQQVVRGDSAAYFCASSQSWGREPQHFGDGTRLSIL.

In its sample, this clonotype was seen many times. The CDR3 region has the DNA TGTGCCAGCAGCTCGAACAGGGGGCTCTACGAGCAGTACTTC. This sequence encodes CASSSNRGLYEQYF. The rearrangement joins TRBV7-2 to TRBJ2-7, with 9 bases matching TRBD1. J was trimmed by 3 bases and V by 4 bases; bases with no gene match: 4. The CDR3 loop spans 14 amino acids. Germline loops: CDR1 SGHTA, CDR2 FQGNSA.

The rearrangement joins TRBV4-3 to TRBJ2-1, with a tentative D call TRBD2 (6 bases). The last part of the DNA fits TRBJ2-5 better; the J call may be wrong. The germline gives CDR1 LGHNA, CDR2 YSLEER. The CDR3 contains 16 residues. The CDR3 DNA reads as TGCGCCAGCAGCCAAGATTCGACGGAGCCGCGGGGCGCCCAGTACTTC. This sequence encodes CASSQDSTEPRGAQYF.

This clonotype has a count of ten or more. The V and J genes are TRBV6-2 or TRBV6-3 and TRBJ2-6; 10 bases line up with TRBD2. Per the germline V gene, CDR1 is MNHEY and CDR2 is SVGEGT. The CDR3 sequence is 21 residues long. V shed 4 bases and J 0 bases; nucleotides not matched to a gene: 15. This CDR3 reads CASSLGASGSWVGSGANVLTF. CDR3 coding DNA: TGTGCCAGCAGTTTGGGGGCTAGCGGGAGTTGGGTCGGCTCTGGGGCCAACGTCCTGACTTTC.

This clonotype was seen a handful of times. V usage is TRBV7-9 and J usage is TRBJ1-4, with TRBD1 matching 10 bases. The V and J ends lost 2 bases and 1 base, in that order; junction bases with no gene match: 10. The CDR3 is made up of 19 amino acids. Germline CDR1 and CDR2: SEHNR and FQNEAQ (reference sequence). CDR3 protein: CASSLTPRTGGITNEKLFF. CDR3 in DNA: TGTGCCAGCAGCTTAACCCCAAGGACAGGGGGTATAACTAATGAAAAACTGTTTTTT. The full variable domain, with the rest looked up from reference TRBV7-9 and TRBJ1-4, is DTGVSQNPRHKITKRGQNVTFRCDPISEHNRLYWYRQTLGQGPEFLTYFQNEAQLEKSRLLSDRFSAERPKGSFSTLEIQRTEQGDSAMYLCASSLTPRTGGITNEKLFFGSGTQLSVL.

This clonotype was recorded many times. The V and J genes are TRBV10-3 and TRBJ1-1, with 9 bases matching TRBD1. From germline, CDR1 is ENHRY and CDR2 SYGVKD. V lost 4 bases, J lost 6 bases, and 6 bases stayed unmatched. This CDR3 region has 14 residues. As DNA, the CDR3 is TGTGCCATCAGTGGAATAACAGGGGGCCCTGAAGCTTTCTTT. Translated: CAISGITGGPEAFF.

This clonotype was detected many times. The V and J genes are TRBV7-2 and TRBJ2-2, with TRBD1 identical over 7 bases. The CDR3 is 14 residues long. V was pared by 7 bases and J by 4 bases, with 6 bases of the junction left unmatched. From germline, CDR1 is SGHTA and CDR2 FQGNSA. The CDR3 nucleotides read TGTGCCAGCAAAATACAGGGGTTCACCGGGGAGCTGTTTTTT. Amino acids: CASKIQGFTGELFF. Full variable domain (outside the CDR3, taken from reference TRBV7-2 and TRBJ2-2): GAGVSQSPSNKVTEKGKDVELRCDPISGHTALYWYRQSLGQGLEFLIYFQGNSAPDKSGLPSDRFSAERTGGSVSTLTIQRTQQEDSAVYLCASKIQGFTGELFFGEGSRLTVL.

This clonotype was detected many times. This sequence joins TRBV7-2 and TRBJ2-1, with 10 bases lining up with TRBD2. The CDR3 covers 14 residues. Germline V gene data show CDR1 as SGHTA and CDR2 as FQGNSA. V was clipped by 5 bases and J by 9 bases; unmatched bases: 7. CDR3: CASSHPSGSTEQFF. For the CDR3, the DNA is TGTGCCAGCAGCCACCCTAGCGGGAGTACTGAGCAGTTCTTC. Based on the CDR3 plus reference TRBV7-2 and TRBJ2-1, the full variable domain is GAGVSQSPSNKVTEKGKDVELRCDPISGHTALYWYRQSLGQGLEFLIYFQGNSAPDKSGLPSDRFSAERTGGSVSTLTIQRTQQEDSAVYLCASSHPSGSTEQFFGPGTRLTVL.

Comment on this clonotype: The conserved phenylalanine or tryptophan is not found at the CDR3 terminus, so this likely reflects a read error. The gene calls are TRBV28 and TRBJ2-1; 7 bases are shared with TRBD2. V dropped 7 bases and J dropped 3; count of bases not matched to a gene: 6. Germline CDR1 reads MDHEN; CDR2 reads SYDVKM. The CDR3 length is 14 residues. CDR3 amino acids: CASIPSGIYNEQFL. DNA of the CDR3: TGTGCCAGCATCCCTAGCGGTATCTACAATGAGCAGTTCCTC.

This clonotype was observed at least ten times. This sequence joins TRBV29-1 and TRBJ2-3; D remains ambiguous. CDR1 SQVTM and CDR2 ANQGSEA come from the germline V gene. This CDR3 comprises 12 residues. The germline V and J ends were trimmed by 3 bases and 0 bases, with 4 bases remaining between them. The CDR3 sequence is CSVDSSTDTQYF. The CDR3, as DNA: TGCAGCGTTGATAGCAGCACAGATACGCAGTATTTT.

This clonotype occurred many times. The chain carries TRBV29-1 and TRBJ1-1, with unresolved D. V was shortened by 4 bases and J by 0 bases, with 6 bases between the two germline ends. CDR1 is SQVTM, CDR2 ANQGSEA, per germline. The CDR3 is 12 residues long. CDR3 region: CSVGTVNTEAFF. The CDR3 region has the DNA TGCAGCGTTGGGACGGTGAACACTGAAGCTTTCTTT.

V usage is TRBV29-1 and J usage is TRBJ2-1; 10 bases match TRBD1. This CDR3 comprises 18 residues. Germline V gene lookup returns CDR1 SQVTM and CDR2 ANQGSEA. Trimming removed 3 bases from V and 0 bases from J; junction bases left unmatched: 11. For the CDR3, the DNA is TGCAGCGTTGAGGGGGACAGGGGTTTCGTGAGCTCCTACAATGAGCAGTTCTTC. This encodes CSVEGDRGFVSSYNEQFF.

This clonotype was detected ten times or more. This rearrangement joins TRBV20-1 to TRBJ1-2; no clear D gene. Germline V gives CDR1 DFQATT, CDR2 SNEGSKA (reference sequence). CDR3 length: 14 residues. V gave up 5 bases and J gave up 1 base, with 14 bases separating them. DNA of the CDR3: TGCAGTGCTCCTTGGCAGGCCGGTAACTATGGCTACACCTTC. Protein: CSAPWQAGNYGYTF.

There are many counts of this clonotype. The rearrangement uses TRBV6-6 and TRBJ1-1; D is perhaps TRBD1 (6 bases). V was trimmed by 6 bases and J by 3 bases, leaving 17 bases between them. There are 15 residues in the CDR3. CDR1 and CDR2 from the germline V gene are MNHNY and SVGAGI (reference sequence). The CDR3 nucleotides are TGTGCCAGCAGCTACGGTAGGGGGAGTGACACTGAAGCTTTCTTT. It translates to CASSYGRGSDTEAFF.

This clonotype was seen at least ten times. The rearrangement uses TRBV7-2 and TRBJ2-3; D could derive from TRBD1 or TRBD2 (6 bases each). This CDR3 comprises 17 residues. V lost 0 bases, J lost 5 bases, and 18 bases lay in between. Germline V gene sequence: CDR1 SGHTA, CDR2 FQGNSA. CDR3: CASSLALGGGLQDTQYF. DNA of the CDR3: TGTGCCAGCAGCTTAGCTCTAGGAGGGGGTTTACAAGATACGCAGTATTTT.

This clonotype came up many times. The chain carries TRBV28 and TRBJ1-5; 7 bases match TRBD1. CDR1 is MDHEN, CDR2 SYDVKM, per germline. The CDR3 loop spans 14 amino acids. J gave up 2 bases and V 8 bases, and 6 bases lay outside the gene matches. The CDR3 nucleotides are TGTGCCAGCGTCACAGGGGCGGGCAATCAGCCCCAGCATTTT. Protein product: CASVTGAGNQPQHF.